Given below is one TCR beta chain in context. Its antigen is unknown. V was shortened by 5 bases and J by 2 bases, with 11 bases between the two germline ends. This CDR3 comprises 13 residues. CDR1 and CDR2 (germline): SGHNT, YYREEE (reference sequence). The sample comes from a study of STAT3 mutations in large granular lymphocyte leukemia. About the study: More than half of T-LGLL patients received immunosuppressive therapy. Notes on the study in general: Every T-cell large granular lymphocyte leukemia patient had at least one immunodominant TCR beta clonotype. Some patients had dominant TCR clones larger than their STAT3 mutant burden. Variable sampling intervals and differing treatment regimens complicated linking therapy response to TCR clonal burden changes.

The protocol was immunoSEQ multiplex PCR, while the TCRdb copy is restricted to in-frame clones and leaves out a portion. The sample has about 24,000 clones; 85% to 95% are singletons. Sequenced input: peripheral blood mononuclear cells. The clonotype was recovered from a man aged 40-49 years with T-cell large granular lymphocyte leukemia. Some clones in this sample may be carry-over from other donors' samples. The chain recombines TRBV5-4 with TRBJ2-7; D call uncertain. CDR3 loop: CASSLSGPYEQYF. DNA for the CDR3: TGTGCCAGCAGTCTCTCGGGCCCCTACGAGCAGTACTTC.